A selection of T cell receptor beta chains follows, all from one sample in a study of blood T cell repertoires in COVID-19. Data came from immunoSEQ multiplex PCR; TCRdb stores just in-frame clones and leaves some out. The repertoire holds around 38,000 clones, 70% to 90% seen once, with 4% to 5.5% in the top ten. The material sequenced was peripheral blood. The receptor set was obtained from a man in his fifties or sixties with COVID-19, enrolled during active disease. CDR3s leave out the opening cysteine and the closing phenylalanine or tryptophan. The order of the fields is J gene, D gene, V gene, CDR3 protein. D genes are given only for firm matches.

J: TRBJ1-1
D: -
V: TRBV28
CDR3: ASSLVGTQNTEAF

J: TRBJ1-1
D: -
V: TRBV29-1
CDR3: SVASGIGGTEAF

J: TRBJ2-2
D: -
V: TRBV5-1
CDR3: ASGTNTGELF

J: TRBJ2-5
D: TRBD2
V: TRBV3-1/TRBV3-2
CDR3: ASSPGLAGGQETQY

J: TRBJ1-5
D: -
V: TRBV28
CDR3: ASSPSPGRVDQPQH

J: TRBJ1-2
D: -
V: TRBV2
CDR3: ASSDGGGNYGYT

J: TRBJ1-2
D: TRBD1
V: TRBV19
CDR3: ASSRMGQGGNYGYT

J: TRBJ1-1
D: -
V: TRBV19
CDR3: ASSIRGRNTEAF

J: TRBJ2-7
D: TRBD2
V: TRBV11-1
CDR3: ASSLAASGYSYEQY

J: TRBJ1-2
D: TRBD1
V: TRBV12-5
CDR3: ASGLVYLVDRGHYGYT

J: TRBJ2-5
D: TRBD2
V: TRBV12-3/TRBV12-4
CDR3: ASSSAGEETQY

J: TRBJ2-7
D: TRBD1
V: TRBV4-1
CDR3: ASSQDRGREQY

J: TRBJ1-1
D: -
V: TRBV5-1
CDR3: ASSLLRGGNTEAF

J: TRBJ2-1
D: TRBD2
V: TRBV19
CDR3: ASSRTSGPTYNEQF

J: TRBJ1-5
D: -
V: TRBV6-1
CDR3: ASSAAGTPNQPQH